A selection of T cell receptor beta chains follows, all from one sample in a study of blood T cell repertoires in COVID-19. Repertoires were generated with immunoSEQ multiplex PCR, while TCRdb's copy carries only in-frame clones and drops some. The table has approximately 130,000 clones, 75% to 90% seen once; the top ten hold approximately 2.2%. The sequenced material came from PBMCs or T cells enriched from blood (not recorded which). The receptors shown here come from a woman in her forties or fifties who had recovered from COVID-19. CDR3s include the opening cysteine and the closing phenylalanine or tryptophan. Fields, in order: D gene, CDR3 length, J gene, clone size, V gene, CDR3 protein, CDR3 DNA. A D gene is named only where the DNA matches it firmly. The size entry is marked missing in some rows and otherwise reads once, few, many or a size class.

D gene: TRBD1; CDR3 length: 16; J gene: TRBJ1-6; clone size: .; V gene: TRBV5-4; CDR3 protein: CASSPGGTGHGSPLHF; CDR3 DNA: TGTGCCAGCAGCCCGGGTGGGACAGGTCACGGCTCACCCCTCCACTTT
D gene: .; CDR3 length: 12; J gene: TRBJ2-1; clone size: .; V gene: TRBV28; CDR3 protein: CASSRPITEQFF; CDR3 DNA: TGTGCCAGCAGCCGTCCAATCACAGAGCAGTTCTTC
D gene: TRBD1; CDR3 length: 14; J gene: TRBJ2-3; clone size: .; V gene: TRBV15; CDR3 protein: CATSRGQLTDTQYF; CDR3 DNA: TGTGCCACCAGCAGGGGACAGCTCACAGATACGCAGTATTTT
D gene: TRBD1; CDR3 length: 15; J gene: TRBJ1-5; clone size: few; V gene: TRBV6-1; CDR3 protein: CASSEEGQGGQPQHF; CDR3 DNA: TGTGCCAGCAGTGAAGAGGGACAGGGGGGCCAGCCCCAGCATTTT
D gene: TRBD1; CDR3 length: 17; J gene: TRBJ2-2; clone size: few; V gene: TRBV19; CDR3 protein: CASSTLTGATNTGELFF; CDR3 DNA: TGTGCCAGTAGTACCCTGACAGGGGCCACAAACACCGGGGAGCTGTTTTTT
D gene: .; CDR3 length: 16; J gene: TRBJ1-2; clone size: .; V gene: TRBV7-8; CDR3 protein: CASSLALGEANYGYTF; CDR3 DNA: TGTGCCAGCAGCTTAGCGCTAGGCGAAGCTAACTATGGCTACACCTTC
D gene: TRBD1; CDR3 length: 15; J gene: TRBJ2-7; clone size: .; V gene: TRBV10-2; CDR3 protein: CASRGQGIRAYEQYF; CDR3 DNA: TGCGCCAGCAGAGGACAGGGGATACGGGCCTACGAGCAGTACTTC
D gene: .; CDR3 length: 13; J gene: TRBJ1-2; clone size: .; V gene: TRBV5-4; CDR3 protein: CASSPVTRDGYTF; CDR3 DNA: TGTGCCAGCAGCCCCGTCACCCGGGATGGCTACACCTTC
D gene: TRBD1; CDR3 length: 15; J gene: TRBJ2-1; clone size: .; V gene: TRBV7-9; CDR3 protein: CASSTQGFVSNEQFF; CDR3 DNA: TGTGCCAGCAGCACACAGGGGTTTGTGAGCAATGAGCAGTTCTTC
D gene: TRBD2; CDR3 length: 13; J gene: TRBJ2-2; clone size: .; V gene: TRBV2; CDR3 protein: CASRGEGAGELFF; CDR3 DNA: TGTGCCAGCCGGGGGGAAGGCGCCGGGGAGCTGTTTTTT
D gene: TRBD1; CDR3 length: 17; J gene: TRBJ1-2; clone size: .; V gene: TRBV18; CDR3 protein: CASSPREPGGINYGYTF; CDR3 DNA: TGTGCCAGCTCACCACGGGAGCCAGGGGGAATAAACTATGGCTACACCTTC
D gene: TRBD1; CDR3 length: 16; J gene: TRBJ2-4; clone size: .; V gene: TRBV7-9; CDR3 protein: CASSKIRDRAKNIQYF; CDR3 DNA: TGTGCCAGCAGCAAGATCCGGGACAGAGCCAAAAACATTCAGTACTTC
D gene: TRBD1; CDR3 length: 16; J gene: TRBJ2-1; clone size: .; V gene: TRBV11-2; CDR3 protein: CASSGQGAWSYNEQFF; CDR3 DNA: TGTGCCAGCAGTGGACAGGGGGCTTGGTCCTACAATGAGCAGTTCTTC
D gene: TRBD2; CDR3 length: 15; J gene: TRBJ2-3; clone size: .; V gene: TRBV9; CDR3 protein: CASTPAAGGTDTQYF; CDR3 DNA: TGTGCCAGCACCCCCGCGGCGGGGGGGACAGATACGCAGTATTTT
D gene: .; CDR3 length: 15; J gene: TRBJ1-1; clone size: .; V gene: TRBV21-1; CDR3 protein: CASSGRDRGHTEAFF; CDR3 DNA: TGTGCCAGCAGCGGCCGGGACAGGGGGCACACTGAAGCTTTCTTT
D gene: .; CDR3 length: 18; J gene: TRBJ2-5; clone size: .; V gene: TRBV21-1; CDR3 protein: CASRGTGTGVVGQETQYF; CDR3 DNA: TGTGCCAGCAGGGGCACCGGGACAGGAGTCGTCGGCCAAGAGACCCAGTACTTC
D gene: TRBD2; CDR3 length: 15; J gene: TRBJ2-3; clone size: .; V gene: TRBV27; CDR3 protein: CASSYSGGGGDTQYF; CDR3 DNA: TGTGCCAGCAGTTATAGCGGGGGCGGGGGAGATACGCAGTATTTT
D gene: .; CDR3 length: 14; J gene: TRBJ1-1; clone size: .; V gene: TRBV6-5; CDR3 protein: CASSSGLWSTEAFF; CDR3 DNA: TGTGCCAGCAGTTCTGGGCTGTGGTCCACTGAAGCTTTCTTT
D gene: .; CDR3 length: 14; J gene: TRBJ1-2; clone size: .; V gene: TRBV7-2; CDR3 protein: CASSSTRGGLGYTF; CDR3 DNA: TGTGCCAGCAGCTCTACAAGGGGGGGCCTGGGCTACACCTTC
D gene: TRBD1; CDR3 length: 13; J gene: TRBJ2-4; clone size: .; V gene: TRBV12-3/TRBV12-4; CDR3 protein: CASRGTGKNIQYF; CDR3 DNA: TGTGCCAGCAGGGGGACAGGGAAAAACATTCAGTACTTC
D gene: TRBD1; CDR3 length: 15; J gene: TRBJ2-5; clone size: few; V gene: TRBV18; CDR3 protein: CASSPLQGSVETQYF; CDR3 DNA: TGTGCCAGCTCACCCCTACAGGGGTCGGTGGAGACCCAGTACTTC
D gene: .; CDR3 length: 14; J gene: TRBJ2-1; clone size: .; V gene: TRBV19; CDR3 protein: CASSIGAGSLEQFF; CDR3 DNA: TGTGCCAGTAGTATAGGAGCAGGGTCTTTGGAGCAGTTCTTC
D gene: .; CDR3 length: 10; J gene: TRBJ1-2; clone size: .; V gene: TRBV7-9; CDR3 protein: CASSLVDKFF; CDR3 DNA: TGTGCCAGCAGCTTAGTGGACAAGTTCTTC
D gene: .; CDR3 length: 13; J gene: TRBJ1-2; clone size: .; V gene: TRBV12-3/TRBV12-4; CDR3 protein: CASSRTANYGYTF; CDR3 DNA: TGTGCCAGCAGCAGGACAGCCAACTATGGCTACACCTTC
D gene: .; CDR3 length: 12; J gene: TRBJ1-5; clone size: .; V gene: TRBV3-1/TRBV3-2; CDR3 protein: CASSQEGGAQHF; CDR3 DNA: TGTGCCAGCAGCCAAGAGGGGGGAGCCCAGCATTTT
D gene: .; CDR3 length: 13; J gene: TRBJ2-7; clone size: .; V gene: TRBV5-1; CDR3 protein: CASSIGGPYEQYF; CDR3 DNA: TGCGCCAGCAGCATCGGGGGTCCCTACGAGCAGTACTTC
D gene: .; CDR3 length: 12; J gene: TRBJ1-1; clone size: .; V gene: TRBV11-2; CDR3 protein: CASSPTVSEAFF; CDR3 DNA: TGTGCCAGCAGCCCTACGGTCTCTGAAGCTTTCTTT
D gene: .; CDR3 length: 15; J gene: TRBJ1-5; clone size: once; V gene: TRBV9; CDR3 protein: CASSVGSVSNQPQHF; CDR3 DNA: TGTGCCAGCAGCGTAGGTTCCGTAAGCAATCAGCCCCAGCATTTT
D gene: .; CDR3 length: 14; J gene: TRBJ1-2; clone size: .; V gene: TRBV6-1; CDR3 protein: CASSEGTGSYGYTF; CDR3 DNA: TGTGCCAGCAGTGAAGGTACAGGGAGCTATGGCTACACCTTC
D gene: TRBD1; CDR3 length: 13; J gene: TRBJ1-1; clone size: .; V gene: TRBV25-1; CDR3 protein: CASSGTGVTEAFF; CDR3 DNA: TGTGCCAGCAGTGGGACAGGGGTTACTGAAGCTTTCTTT
D gene: .; CDR3 length: 16; J gene: TRBJ1-3; clone size: .; V gene: TRBV5-1; CDR3 protein: CASSGGHQSSGNTIYF; CDR3 DNA: TGCGCCAGCAGCGGGGGACACCAAAGCTCTGGAAACACCATATATTTT
D gene: TRBD1; CDR3 length: 15; J gene: TRBJ2-7; clone size: .; V gene: TRBV2; CDR3 protein: CASSPGTAYSYEQYF; CDR3 DNA: TGTGCCAGTAGCCCCGGGACAGCATACTCCTACGAGCAGTACTTC
D gene: .; CDR3 length: 14; J gene: TRBJ2-7; clone size: .; V gene: TRBV15; CDR3 protein: CATSSELTHYEQYF; CDR3 DNA: TGTGCCACCAGCAGCGAATTAACTCACTACGAGCAGTACTTC
D gene: TRBD1; CDR3 length: 14; J gene: TRBJ2-7; clone size: .; V gene: TRBV19; CDR3 protein: CASSSGTGFDEQYF; CDR3 DNA: TGTGCCAGTAGCAGCGGGACAGGGTTCGACGAGCAGTACTTC
D gene: .; CDR3 length: 15; J gene: TRBJ2-3; clone size: .; V gene: TRBV7-3; CDR3 protein: CASSPNWALLDTQYF; CDR3 DNA: TGTGCCAGCAGCCCTAATTGGGCTCTCTTGGATACGCAGTATTTT
D gene: .; CDR3 length: 15; J gene: TRBJ1-2; clone size: .; V gene: TRBV3-1/TRBV3-2; CDR3 protein: CASSHSPGRGHGYTF; CDR3 DNA: TGTGCCAGCAGCCATTCTCCAGGTCGAGGGCATGGCTACACCTTC
D gene: .; CDR3 length: 13; J gene: TRBJ1-2; clone size: .; V gene: TRBV30; CDR3 protein: CAWNRALGYGYTF; CDR3 DNA: TGTGCCTGGAACAGGGCGTTGGGCTATGGCTACACCTTC
D gene: TRBD1; CDR3 length: 16; J gene: TRBJ2-2; clone size: .; V gene: TRBV7-9; CDR3 protein: CASSPPGQGDTGELFF; CDR3 DNA: TGTGCCAGCAGCCCACCGGGACAGGGAGACACCGGGGAGCTGTTTTTT
D gene: .; CDR3 length: 15; J gene: TRBJ1-2; clone size: few; V gene: TRBV5-6; CDR3 protein: CASSLAGLLNYGYTF; CDR3 DNA: TGTGCCAGCAGCTTGGCCGGACTGCTTAACTATGGCTACACCTTC
D gene: .; CDR3 length: 15; J gene: TRBJ2-7; clone size: .; V gene: TRBV9; CDR3 protein: CASSVDSRGRYEQYF; CDR3 DNA: TGTGCCAGCAGCGTAGATTCCCGAGGGCGCTACGAGCAGTACTTC
D gene: TRBD1; CDR3 length: 14; J gene: TRBJ2-5; clone size: .; V gene: TRBV29-1; CDR3 protein: CSVDRTGGMETQYF; CDR3 DNA: TGCAGCGTCGACCGGACAGGGGGCATGGAGACCCAGTACTTC
D gene: TRBD1; CDR3 length: 14; J gene: TRBJ1-1; clone size: .; V gene: TRBV6-5; CDR3 protein: CASSSSGQVPKAFF; CDR3 DNA: TGTGCCAGCAGTTCCTCGGGACAGGTACCCAAAGCTTTCTTT
D gene: .; CDR3 length: 13; J gene: TRBJ2-2; clone size: few; V gene: TRBV6-4; CDR3 protein: CASSGEETGELFF; CDR3 DNA: TGTGCCAGCAGTGGGGAGGAAACCGGGGAGCTGTTTTTT
D gene: .; CDR3 length: 12; J gene: TRBJ1-1; clone size: .; V gene: TRBV11-3; CDR3 protein: CASSLVSPEAFF; CDR3 DNA: TGTGCCAGCAGCTTAGTTAGCCCTGAAGCTTTCTTT
D gene: .; CDR3 length: 16; J gene: TRBJ2-6; clone size: .; V gene: TRBV5-1; CDR3 protein: CASSPGWGSGANVLTF; CDR3 DNA: TGCGCCAGCAGCCCGGGGTGGGGTTCTGGGGCCAACGTCCTGACTTTC
D gene: TRBD2; CDR3 length: 16; J gene: TRBJ2-3; clone size: .; V gene: TRBV13; CDR3 protein: CASSWGPGLGGDTQYF; CDR3 DNA: TGTGCCAGCAGCTGGGGCCCGGGACTAGGTGGCGATACGCAGTATTTT
D gene: .; CDR3 length: 12; J gene: TRBJ2-2; clone size: .; V gene: TRBV4-2; CDR3 protein: CASSPRTGELFF; CDR3 DNA: TGTGCCAGCAGCCCCCGCACCGGGGAGCTGTTTTTT
D gene: TRBD1; CDR3 length: 14; J gene: TRBJ2-3; clone size: .; V gene: TRBV19; CDR3 protein: CASSIRTGADTQYF; CDR3 DNA: TGTGCCAGTAGTATACGGACAGGGGCAGATACGCAGTATTTT
D gene: .; CDR3 length: 18; J gene: TRBJ2-4; clone size: .; V gene: TRBV5-4; CDR3 protein: CASSLVRADSLAKNIQYF; CDR3 DNA: TGTGCCAGCAGTTTGGTCCGGGCGGACAGCTTAGCCAAAAACATTCAGTACTTC
D gene: TRBD1; CDR3 length: 13; J gene: TRBJ1-4; clone size: .; V gene: TRBV29-1; CDR3 protein: CSVDQGGGEKLFF; CDR3 DNA: TGCAGCGTTGACCAAGGGGGCGGTGAAAAACTGTTTTTT
D gene: .; CDR3 length: 14; J gene: TRBJ1-2; clone size: .; V gene: TRBV5-6; CDR3 protein: CASSIGGAAYGYTF; CDR3 DNA: TGTGCCAGCAGCATAGGGGGGGCGGCCTATGGCTACACCTTC
D gene: .; CDR3 length: 18; J gene: TRBJ2-7; clone size: .; V gene: TRBV4-1; CDR3 protein: CASSQSTRTNKPPYEQYF; CDR3 DNA: TGCGCCAGCAGCCAGTCGACGAGGACAAATAAGCCTCCCTACGAGCAGTACTTC